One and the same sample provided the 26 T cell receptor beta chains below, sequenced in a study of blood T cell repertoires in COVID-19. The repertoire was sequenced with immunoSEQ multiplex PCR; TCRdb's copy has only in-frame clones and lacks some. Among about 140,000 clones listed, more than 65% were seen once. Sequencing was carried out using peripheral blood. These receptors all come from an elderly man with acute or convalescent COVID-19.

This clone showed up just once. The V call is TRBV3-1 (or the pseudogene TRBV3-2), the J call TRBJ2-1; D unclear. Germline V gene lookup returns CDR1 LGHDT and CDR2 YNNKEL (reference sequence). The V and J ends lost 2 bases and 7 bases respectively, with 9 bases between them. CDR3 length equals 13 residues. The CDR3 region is CASSQSTRNEQFF. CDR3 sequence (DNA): TGTGCCAGCAGCCAAAGTACCCGGAATGAGCAGTTCTTC.

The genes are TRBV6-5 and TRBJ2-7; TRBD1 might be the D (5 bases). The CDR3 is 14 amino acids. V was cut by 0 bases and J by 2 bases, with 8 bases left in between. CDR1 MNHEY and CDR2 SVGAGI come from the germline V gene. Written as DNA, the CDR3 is TGTGCCAGCAGTTACTCGAGACAGACCTACGAGCAGTACTTC. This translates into CASSYSRQTYEQYF.

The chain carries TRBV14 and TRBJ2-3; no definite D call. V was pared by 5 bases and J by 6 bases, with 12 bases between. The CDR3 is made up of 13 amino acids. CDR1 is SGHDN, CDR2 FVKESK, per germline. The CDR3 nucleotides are TGTGCCAGCAGCTCTCGACTGCGGGATACGCAGTATTTT. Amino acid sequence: CASSSRLRDTQYF. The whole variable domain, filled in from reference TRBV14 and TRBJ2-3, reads EAGVTQFPSHSVIEKGQTVTLRCDPISGHDNLYWYRRVMGKEIKFLLHFVKESKQDESGMPNNRFLAERTGGTYSTLKVQPAELEDSGVYFCASSSRLRDTQYFGPGTRLTVL.

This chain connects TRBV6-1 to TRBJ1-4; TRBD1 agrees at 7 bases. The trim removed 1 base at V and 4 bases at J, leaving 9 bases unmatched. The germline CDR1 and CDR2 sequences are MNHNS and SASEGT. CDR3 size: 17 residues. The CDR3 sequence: CASSEDRGRTINEKLFF. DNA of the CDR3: TGTGCCAGCAGTGAAGACAGGGGACGGACCATTAATGAAAAACTGTTTTTT.

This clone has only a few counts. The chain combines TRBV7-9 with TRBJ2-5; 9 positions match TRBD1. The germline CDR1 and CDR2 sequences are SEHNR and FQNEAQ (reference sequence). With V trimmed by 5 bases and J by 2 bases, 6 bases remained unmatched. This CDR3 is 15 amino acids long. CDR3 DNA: TGTGCCAGCAGCCCAGACGGACAGGGGCAAGAGACCCAGTACTTC. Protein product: CASSPDGQGQETQYF.

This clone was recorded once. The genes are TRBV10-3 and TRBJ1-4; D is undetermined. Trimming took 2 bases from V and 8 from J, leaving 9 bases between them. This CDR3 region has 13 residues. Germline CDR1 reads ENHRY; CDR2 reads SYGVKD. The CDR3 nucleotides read TGTGCCATCAGTGAGGGTGAGGAGGAAAAACTGTTTTTT. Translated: CAISEGEEEKLFF.

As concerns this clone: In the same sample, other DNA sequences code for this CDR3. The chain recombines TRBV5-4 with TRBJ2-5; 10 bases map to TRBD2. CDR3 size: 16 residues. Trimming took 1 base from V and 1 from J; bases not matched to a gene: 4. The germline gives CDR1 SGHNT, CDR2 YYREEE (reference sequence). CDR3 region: CASSLSSGGPQETQYF. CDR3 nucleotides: TGTGCCAGCAGCTTGTCTAGCGGGGGACCCCAAGAGACCCAGTACTTC. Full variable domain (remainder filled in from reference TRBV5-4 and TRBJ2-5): ETGVTQSPTHLIKTRGQQVTLRCSSQSGHNTVSWYQQALGQGPQFIFQYYREEENGRGNFPPRFSGLQFPNYSSELNVNALELDDSALYLCASSLSSGGPQETQYFGPGTRLLVL.

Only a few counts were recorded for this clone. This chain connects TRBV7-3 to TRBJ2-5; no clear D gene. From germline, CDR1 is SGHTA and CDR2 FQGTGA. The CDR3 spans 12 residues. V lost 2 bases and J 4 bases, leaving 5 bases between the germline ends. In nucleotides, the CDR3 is TGTGCCAGCAGCTTAGTCGGAGAGACCCAGTACTTC. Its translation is CASSLVGETQYF.

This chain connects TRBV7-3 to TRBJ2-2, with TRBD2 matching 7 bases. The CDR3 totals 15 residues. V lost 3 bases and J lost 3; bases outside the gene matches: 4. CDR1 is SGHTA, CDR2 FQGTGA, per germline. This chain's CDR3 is CASSFRRGYTGELFF. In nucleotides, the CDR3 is TGTGCCAGCAGCTTCCGGCGGGGGTACACCGGGGAGCTGTTTTTT.

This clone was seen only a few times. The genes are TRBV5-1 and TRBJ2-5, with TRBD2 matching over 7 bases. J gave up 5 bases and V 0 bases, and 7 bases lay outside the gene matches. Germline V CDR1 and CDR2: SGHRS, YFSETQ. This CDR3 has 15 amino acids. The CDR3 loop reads CASSLGLAAIETQYF. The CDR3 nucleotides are TGCGCCAGCAGCTTGGGCCTAGCGGCAATCGAGACCCAGTACTTC. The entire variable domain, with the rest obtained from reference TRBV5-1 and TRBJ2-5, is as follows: KAGVTQTPRYLIKTRGQQVTLSCSPISGHRSVSWYQQTPGQGLQFLFEYFSETQRNKGNFPGRFSGRQFSNSRSEMNVSTLELGDSALYLCASSLGLAAIETQYFGPGTRLLVL.

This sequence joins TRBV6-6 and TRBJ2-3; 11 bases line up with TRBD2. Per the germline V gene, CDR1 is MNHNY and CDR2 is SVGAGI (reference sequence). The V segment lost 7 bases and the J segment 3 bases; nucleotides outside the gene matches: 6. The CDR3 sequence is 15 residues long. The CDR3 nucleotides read TGTGCCAGCACCGTAGCGGGGGGGAGTACAGATACGCAGTATTTT. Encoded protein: CASTVAGGSTDTQYF.

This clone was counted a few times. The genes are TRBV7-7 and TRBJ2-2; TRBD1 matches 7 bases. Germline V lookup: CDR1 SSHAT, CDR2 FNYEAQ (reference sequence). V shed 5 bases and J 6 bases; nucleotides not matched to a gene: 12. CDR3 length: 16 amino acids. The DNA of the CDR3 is TGTGCCAGCAGCCAAGACCCAACAGGGGCTTCCGGGGAGCTGTTTTTT. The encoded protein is CASSQDPTGASGELFF.

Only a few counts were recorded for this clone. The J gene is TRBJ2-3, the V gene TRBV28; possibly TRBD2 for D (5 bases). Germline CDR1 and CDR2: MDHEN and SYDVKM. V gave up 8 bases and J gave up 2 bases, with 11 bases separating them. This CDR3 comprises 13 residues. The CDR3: CASLARVTDTQYF. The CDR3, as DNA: TGTGCCAGCTTAGCGAGAGTCACAGATACGCAGTATTTT. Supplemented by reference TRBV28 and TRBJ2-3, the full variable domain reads DVKVTQSSRYLVKRTGEKVFLECVQDMDHENMFWYRQDPGLGLRLIYFSYDVKMKEKGDIPEGYSVSREKKERFSLILESASTNQTSMYLCASLARVTDTQYFGPGTRLTVL.

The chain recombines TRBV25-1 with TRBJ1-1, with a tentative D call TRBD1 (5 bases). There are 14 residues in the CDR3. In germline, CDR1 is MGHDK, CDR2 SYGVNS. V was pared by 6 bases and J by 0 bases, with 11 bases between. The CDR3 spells CASREQALNTEAFF. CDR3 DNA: TGTGCCAGCAGGGAACAGGCCCTGAACACTGAAGCTTTCTTT.

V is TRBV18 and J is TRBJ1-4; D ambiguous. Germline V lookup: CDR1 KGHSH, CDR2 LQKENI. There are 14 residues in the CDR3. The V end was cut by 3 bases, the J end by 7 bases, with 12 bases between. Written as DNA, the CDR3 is TGTGCCAGCTCACCTAACAGCACGCCTGAAAAACTGTTTTTT. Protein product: CASSPNSTPEKLFF.

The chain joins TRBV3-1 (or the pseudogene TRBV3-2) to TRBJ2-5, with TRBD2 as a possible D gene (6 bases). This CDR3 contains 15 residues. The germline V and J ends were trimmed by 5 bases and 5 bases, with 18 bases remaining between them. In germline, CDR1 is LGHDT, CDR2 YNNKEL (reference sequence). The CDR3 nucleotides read TGTGCCAGCAGCAGAGCGGGCGGGGTAGGTGAGACCCAGTACTTC. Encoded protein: CASSRAGGVGETQYF.

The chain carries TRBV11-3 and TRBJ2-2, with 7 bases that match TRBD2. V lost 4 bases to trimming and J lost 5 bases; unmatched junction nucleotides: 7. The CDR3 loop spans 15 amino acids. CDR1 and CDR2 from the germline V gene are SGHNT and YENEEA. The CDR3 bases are TGTGCCAGCAGCTACGGGGAGGGGAGTACCGGGGAGCTGTTTTTT. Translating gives CASSYGEGSTGELFF. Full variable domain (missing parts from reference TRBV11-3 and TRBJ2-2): EAGVVQSPRYKIIEKKQPVAFWCNPISGHNTLYWYLQNLGQGPELLIRYENEEAVDDSQLPKDRFSAERLKGVDSTLKIQPAELGDSAVYLCASSYGEGSTGELFFGEGSRLTVL.

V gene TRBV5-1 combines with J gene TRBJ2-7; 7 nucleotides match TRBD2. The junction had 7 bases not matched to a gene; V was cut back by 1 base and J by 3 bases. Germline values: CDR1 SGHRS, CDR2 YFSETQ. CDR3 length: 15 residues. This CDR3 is CASSLSGTTNYEQYF. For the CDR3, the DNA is TGCGCCAGCAGCTTGTCCGGGACTACTAACTACGAGCAGTACTTC.

CDR3 amino acids: CASNTRDYPLLHF. The CDR3 DNA reads as TGTGCCAGCAATACAAGGGACTATCCTCTCCTCCACTTT. This sequence joins TRBV28 and TRBJ1-6, with D possibly matching TRBD1 (5 bases). CDR1 is MDHEN and CDR2 is SYDVKM in the germline V gene. Trimming removed 7 bases at V and 15 bases at J, with 19 bases between. The CDR3 contains 13 residues.

CDR3: CASSFRGVGANVLTF. CDR3 nucleotide sequence: TGTGCCAGCAGCTTCAGGGGAGTTGGGGCCAACGTCCTGACTTTC. This chain joins TRBV11-2 and TRBJ2-6, with D tentatively TRBD1 (6 bases). The CDR3 consists of 15 residues. Trimming shortened V by 3 bases and J by 3 bases, and 9 bases separated the two germline ends. Germline CDR1 and CDR2: SGHAT and FQNNGV.

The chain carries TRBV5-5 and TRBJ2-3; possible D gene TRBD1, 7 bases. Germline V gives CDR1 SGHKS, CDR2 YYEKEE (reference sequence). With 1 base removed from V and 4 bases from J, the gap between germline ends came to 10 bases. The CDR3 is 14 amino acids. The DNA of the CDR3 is TGTGCCAGCAGCTTGTTCAGGGGGGCAGATACGCAGTATTTT. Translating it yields CASSLFRGADTQYF.

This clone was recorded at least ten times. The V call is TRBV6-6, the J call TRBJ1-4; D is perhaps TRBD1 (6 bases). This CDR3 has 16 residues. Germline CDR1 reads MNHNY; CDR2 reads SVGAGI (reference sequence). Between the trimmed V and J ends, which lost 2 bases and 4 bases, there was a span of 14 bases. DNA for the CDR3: TGTGCCAGCAGTTACCAGGACAGTTTCGGTAATGAAAAACTGTTTTTT. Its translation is CASSYQDSFGNEKLFF.

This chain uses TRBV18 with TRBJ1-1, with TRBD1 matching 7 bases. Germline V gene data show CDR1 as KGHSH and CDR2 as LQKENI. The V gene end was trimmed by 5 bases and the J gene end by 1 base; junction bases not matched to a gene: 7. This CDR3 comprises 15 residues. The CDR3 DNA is TGTGCCAGCTCATCAGCCGGGACAGAGAACACTGAAGCTTTCTTT. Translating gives CASSSAGTENTEAFF.

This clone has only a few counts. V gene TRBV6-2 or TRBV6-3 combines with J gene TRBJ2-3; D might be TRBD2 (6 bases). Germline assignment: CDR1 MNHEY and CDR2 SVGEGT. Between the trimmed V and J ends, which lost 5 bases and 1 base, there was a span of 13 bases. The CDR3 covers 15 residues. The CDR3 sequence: CASSTGLAGTDTQYF. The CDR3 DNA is TGTGCCAGCAGTACCGGGTTAGCGGGCACAGATACGCAGTATTTT.

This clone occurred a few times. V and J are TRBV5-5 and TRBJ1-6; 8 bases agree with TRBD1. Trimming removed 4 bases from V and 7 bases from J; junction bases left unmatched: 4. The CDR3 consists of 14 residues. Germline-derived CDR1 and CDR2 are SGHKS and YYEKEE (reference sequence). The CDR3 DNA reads TGTGCCAGCAGCAACGACAGGGGAAATTCACCCCTCCACTTT. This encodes CASSNDRGNSPLHF. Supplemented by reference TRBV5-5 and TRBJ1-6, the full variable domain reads DAGVTQSPTHLIKTRGQQVTLRCSPISGHKSVSWYQQVLGQGPQFIFQYYEKEERGRGNFPDRFSARQFPNYSSELNVNALLLGDSALYLCASSNDRGNSPLHFGNGTRLTVT.

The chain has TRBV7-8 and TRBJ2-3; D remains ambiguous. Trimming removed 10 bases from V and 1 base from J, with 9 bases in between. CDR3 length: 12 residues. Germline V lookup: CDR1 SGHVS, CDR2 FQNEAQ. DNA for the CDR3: TGTGCCACCTCGAGAGGCACAGATACGCAGTATTTT. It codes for CATSRGTDTQYF.